The following is a TCR beta chain sequence with its context. The data derive from a study of blood T cell repertoires in COVID-19. Study at large: Both acute and convalescent COVID-19 samples were obtained from the United States, Italy and Spain.

Some clones are missing from TCRdb's copy, which holds only in-frame ones; the method was immunoSEQ multiplex PCR. The sample has around 200,000 clones; around 83% are singletons. The CDR3 has 14 residues. Per the germline V gene, CDR1 is SGHTA and CDR2 is FQGNSA. Trimming stripped 2 bases from V and 7 bases from J, with 14 bases between. The TCR was taken from a woman older than 75 with acute or convalescent COVID-19. The sequenced sample consisted of peripheral blood. The chain has TRBV7-2 and TRBJ1-2; D possibly corresponds to TRBD1 (5 bases). In nucleotides, the CDR3 is TGTGCCAGCAGCTTATCCGGCAGGGCAGGTGGCTACACCTTC. Protein sequence: CASSLSGRAGGYTF.